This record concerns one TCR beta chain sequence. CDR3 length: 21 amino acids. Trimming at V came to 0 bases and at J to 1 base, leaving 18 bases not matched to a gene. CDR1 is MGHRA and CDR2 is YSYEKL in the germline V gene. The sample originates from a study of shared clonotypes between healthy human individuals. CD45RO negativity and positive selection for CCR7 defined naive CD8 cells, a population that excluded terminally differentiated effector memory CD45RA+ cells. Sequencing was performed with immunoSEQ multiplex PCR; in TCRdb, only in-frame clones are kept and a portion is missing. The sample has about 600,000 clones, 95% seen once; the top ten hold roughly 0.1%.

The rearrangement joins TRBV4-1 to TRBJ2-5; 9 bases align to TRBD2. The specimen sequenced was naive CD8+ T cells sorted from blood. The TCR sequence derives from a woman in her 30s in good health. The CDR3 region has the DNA TGCGCCAGCAGCCAAGATAATTCCCTCCCTTACGGACTAGCGTCCCAAGAGACCCAGTACTTC. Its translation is CASSQDNSLPYGLASQETQYF.